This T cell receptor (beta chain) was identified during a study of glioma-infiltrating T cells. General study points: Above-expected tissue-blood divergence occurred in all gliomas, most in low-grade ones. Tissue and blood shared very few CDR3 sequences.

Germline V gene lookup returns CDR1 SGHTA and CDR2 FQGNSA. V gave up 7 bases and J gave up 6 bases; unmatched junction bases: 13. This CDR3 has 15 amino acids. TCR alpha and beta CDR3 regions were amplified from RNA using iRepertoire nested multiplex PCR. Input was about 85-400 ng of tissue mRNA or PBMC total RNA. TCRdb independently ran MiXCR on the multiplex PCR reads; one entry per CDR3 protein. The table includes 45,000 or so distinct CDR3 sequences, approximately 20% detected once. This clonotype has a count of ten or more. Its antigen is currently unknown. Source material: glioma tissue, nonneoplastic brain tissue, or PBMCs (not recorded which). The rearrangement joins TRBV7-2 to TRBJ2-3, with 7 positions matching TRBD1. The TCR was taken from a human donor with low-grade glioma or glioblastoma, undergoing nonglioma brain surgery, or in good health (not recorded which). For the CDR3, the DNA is TGTGCCAGCACTGTTGACAGGGCCCCCAGTGATACGCAGTATTTT. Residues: CASTVDRAPSDTQYF.